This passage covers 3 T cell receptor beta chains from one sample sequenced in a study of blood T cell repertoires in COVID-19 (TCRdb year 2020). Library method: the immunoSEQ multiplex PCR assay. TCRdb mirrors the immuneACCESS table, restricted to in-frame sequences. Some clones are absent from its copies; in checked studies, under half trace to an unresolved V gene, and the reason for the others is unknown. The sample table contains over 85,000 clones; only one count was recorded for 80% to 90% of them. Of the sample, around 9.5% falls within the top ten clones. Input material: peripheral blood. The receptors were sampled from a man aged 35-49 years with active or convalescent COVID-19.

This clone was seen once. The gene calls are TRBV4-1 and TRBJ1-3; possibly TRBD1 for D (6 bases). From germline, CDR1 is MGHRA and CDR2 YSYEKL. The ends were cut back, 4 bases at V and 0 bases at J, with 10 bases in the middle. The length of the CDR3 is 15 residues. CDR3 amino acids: CASSLDSFSGNTIYF. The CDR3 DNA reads TGCGCCAGCAGCCTGGACAGCTTCTCTGGAAACACCATATATTTT.

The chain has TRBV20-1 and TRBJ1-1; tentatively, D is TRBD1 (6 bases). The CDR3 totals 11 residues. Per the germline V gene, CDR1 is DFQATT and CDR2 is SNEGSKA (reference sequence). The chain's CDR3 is CSAQGSTEAFF. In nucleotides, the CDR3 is TGCAGCGCCCAGGGGAGCACTGAAGCTTTCTTT.

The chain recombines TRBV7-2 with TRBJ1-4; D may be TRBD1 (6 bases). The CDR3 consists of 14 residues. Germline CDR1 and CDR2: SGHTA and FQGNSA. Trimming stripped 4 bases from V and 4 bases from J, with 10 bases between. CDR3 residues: CASSSTGYNEKLFF. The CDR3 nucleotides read TGTGCCAGCAGCTCAACAGGGTATAATGAAAAACTGTTTTTT. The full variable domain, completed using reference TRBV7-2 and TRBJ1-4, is GAGVSQSPSNKVTEKGKDVELRCDPISGHTALYWYRQSLGQGLEFLIYFQGNSAPDKSGLPSDRFSAERTGGSVSTLTIQRTQQEDSAVYLCASSSTGYNEKLFFGSGTQLSVL.